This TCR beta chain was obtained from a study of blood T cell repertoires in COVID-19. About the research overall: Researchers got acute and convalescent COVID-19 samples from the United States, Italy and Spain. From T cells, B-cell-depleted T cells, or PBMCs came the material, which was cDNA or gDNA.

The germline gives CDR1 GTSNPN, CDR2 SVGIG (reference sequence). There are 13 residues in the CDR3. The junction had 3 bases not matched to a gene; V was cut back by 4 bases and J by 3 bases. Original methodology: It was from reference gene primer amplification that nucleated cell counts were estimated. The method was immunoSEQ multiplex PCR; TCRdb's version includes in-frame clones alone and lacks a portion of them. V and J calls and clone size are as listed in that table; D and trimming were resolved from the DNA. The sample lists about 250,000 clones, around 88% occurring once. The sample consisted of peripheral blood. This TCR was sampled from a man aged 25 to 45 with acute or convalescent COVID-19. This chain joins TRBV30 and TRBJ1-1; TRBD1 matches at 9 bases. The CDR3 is CAWTGTGYTEAFF. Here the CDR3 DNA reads TGTGCCTGGACCGGGACAGGGTACACTGAAGCTTTCTTT.